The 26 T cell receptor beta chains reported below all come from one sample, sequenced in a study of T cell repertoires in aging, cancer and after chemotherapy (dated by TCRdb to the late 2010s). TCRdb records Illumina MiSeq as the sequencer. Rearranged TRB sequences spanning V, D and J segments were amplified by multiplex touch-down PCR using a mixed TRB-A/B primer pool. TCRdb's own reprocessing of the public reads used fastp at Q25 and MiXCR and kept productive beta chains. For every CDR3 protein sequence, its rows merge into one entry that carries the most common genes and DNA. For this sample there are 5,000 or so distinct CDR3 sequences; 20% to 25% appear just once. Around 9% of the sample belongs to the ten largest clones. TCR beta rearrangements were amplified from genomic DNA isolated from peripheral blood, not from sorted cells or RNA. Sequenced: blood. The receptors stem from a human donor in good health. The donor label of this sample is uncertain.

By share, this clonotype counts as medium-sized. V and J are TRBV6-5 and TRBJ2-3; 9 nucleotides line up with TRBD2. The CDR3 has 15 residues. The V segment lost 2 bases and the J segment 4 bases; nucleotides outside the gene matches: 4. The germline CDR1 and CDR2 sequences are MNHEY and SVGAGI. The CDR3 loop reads CASSYIAGEPDTQYF. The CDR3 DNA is TGTGCCAGCAGTTACATAGCGGGGGAGCCAGATACGCAGTATTTT.

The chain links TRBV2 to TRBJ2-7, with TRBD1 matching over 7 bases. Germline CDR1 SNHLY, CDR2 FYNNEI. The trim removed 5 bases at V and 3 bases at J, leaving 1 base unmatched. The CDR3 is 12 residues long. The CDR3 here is CASSRDSYEQYF. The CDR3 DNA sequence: TGTGCCAGCAGTAGGGACAGCTACGAGCAGTACTTC.

This CDR3 is CASSPGQGKNNEQFF. For the CDR3, the DNA is TGTGCCAGCAGTCCAGGACAGGGGAAGAACAATGAGCAGTTCTTC. The chain uses TRBV12-3 or TRBV12-4 and TRBJ2-1; 9 bases are a match to TRBD1. V was pared by 5 bases and J by 5 bases, with 7 bases of the junction left unmatched. This CDR3 contains 15 residues.

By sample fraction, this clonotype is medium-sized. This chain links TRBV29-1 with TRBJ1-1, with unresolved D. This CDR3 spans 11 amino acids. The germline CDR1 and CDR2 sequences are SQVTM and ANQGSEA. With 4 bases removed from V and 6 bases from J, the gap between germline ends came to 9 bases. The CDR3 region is CSVVISAEAFF. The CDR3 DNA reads TGCAGCGTTGTTATAAGTGCTGAAGCTTTCTTT.

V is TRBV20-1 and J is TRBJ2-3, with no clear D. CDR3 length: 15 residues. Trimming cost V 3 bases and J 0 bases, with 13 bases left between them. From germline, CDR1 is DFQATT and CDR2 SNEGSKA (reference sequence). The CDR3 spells CSARDGQDSTDTQYF. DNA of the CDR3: TGCAGTGCTAGGGACGGGCAAGATAGCACAGATACGCAGTATTTT.

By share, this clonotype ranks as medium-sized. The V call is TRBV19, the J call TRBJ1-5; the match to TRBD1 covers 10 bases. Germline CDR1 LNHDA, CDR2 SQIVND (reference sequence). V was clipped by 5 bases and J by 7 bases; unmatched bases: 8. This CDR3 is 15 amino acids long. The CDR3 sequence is CASSRGTGDNQPQHF. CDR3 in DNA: TGTGCCAGTAGTCGAGGGACAGGGGACAACCAGCCCCAGCATTTT. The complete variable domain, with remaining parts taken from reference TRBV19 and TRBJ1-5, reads DGGITQSPKYLFRKEGQNVTLSCEQNLNHDAMYWYRQDPGQGLRLIYYSQIVNDFQKGDIAEGYSVSREKKESFPLTVTSAQKNPTAFYLCASSRGTGDNQPQHFGDGTRLSIL.

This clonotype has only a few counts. The CDR3 loop is CSARIPGDTYEQYF. The CDR3 nucleotides are TGCAGTGCTAGAATACCGGGCGACACCTACGAGCAGTACTTC. V is TRBV20-1 and J is TRBJ2-7; D gene ambiguous. V was trimmed by 2 bases and J by 2 bases, leaving 13 bases between them. The CDR3 is made up of 14 amino acids. Per germline, CDR1 DFQATT and CDR2 SNEGSKA (reference sequence).

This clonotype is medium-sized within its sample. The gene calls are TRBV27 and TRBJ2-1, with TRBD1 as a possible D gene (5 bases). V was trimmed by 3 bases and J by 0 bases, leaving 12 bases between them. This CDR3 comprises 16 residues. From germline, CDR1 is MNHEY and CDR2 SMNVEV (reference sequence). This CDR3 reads CASSFDSPYSYNEQFF. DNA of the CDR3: TGTGCCAGCAGTTTTGACAGCCCATACTCCTACAATGAGCAGTTCTTC.

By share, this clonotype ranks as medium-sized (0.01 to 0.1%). The CDR3: CASSYSRATDTQYF. In nucleotides, the CDR3 is TGTGCCAGCAGTTACTCGAGGGCCACAGATACGCAGTATTTT. The rearrangement links TRBV6-5 to TRBJ2-3, with D perhaps TRBD2 (5 bases). CDR1 and CDR2 (germline): MNHEY, SVGAGI. V was pared by 0 bases and J by 2 bases, with 6 bases between. The CDR3 covers 14 residues.

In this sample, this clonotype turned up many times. CDR3 coding DNA: TGTGCCAGCAGTTACTCCACAGGGGTTCTAGCCAAAAACATTCAGTACTTC. Its protein product is CASSYSTGVLAKNIQYF. The rearrangement joins TRBV6-6 to TRBJ2-4, with 7 bases lining up with TRBD1. There are 17 residues in the CDR3. With V trimmed by 0 bases and J by 0 bases, 5 bases remained unmatched. CDR1 is MNHNY and CDR2 is SVGAGI in the germline V gene (reference sequence).

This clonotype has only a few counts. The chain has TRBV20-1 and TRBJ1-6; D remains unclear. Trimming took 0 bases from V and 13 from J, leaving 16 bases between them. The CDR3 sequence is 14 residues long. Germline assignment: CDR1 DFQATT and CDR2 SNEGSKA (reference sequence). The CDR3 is CSARDGQDLAPLHF. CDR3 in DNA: TGCAGTGCTAGAGATGGGCAGGACTTAGCCCCCCTCCACTTT.

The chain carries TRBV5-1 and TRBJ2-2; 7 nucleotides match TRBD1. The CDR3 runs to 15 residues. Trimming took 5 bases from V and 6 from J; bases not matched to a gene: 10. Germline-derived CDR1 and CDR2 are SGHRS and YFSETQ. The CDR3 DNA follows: TGCGCCAGCAGGGAACAGGGGAGAAGGGCCGGGGAGCTGTTTTTT. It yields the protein CASREQGRRAGELFF.

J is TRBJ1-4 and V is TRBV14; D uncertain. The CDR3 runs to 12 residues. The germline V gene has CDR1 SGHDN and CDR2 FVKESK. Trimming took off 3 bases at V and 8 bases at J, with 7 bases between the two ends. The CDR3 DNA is TGTGCCAGCAGCCACCTACAAGAAAAACTGTTTTTT. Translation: CASSHLQEKLFF.

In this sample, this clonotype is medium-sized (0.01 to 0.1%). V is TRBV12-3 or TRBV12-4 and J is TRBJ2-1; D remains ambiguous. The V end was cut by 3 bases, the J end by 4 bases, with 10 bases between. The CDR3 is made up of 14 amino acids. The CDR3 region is CASSFDVRYNEQFF. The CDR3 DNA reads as TGTGCCAGCAGTTTTGATGTTCGGTACAATGAGCAGTTCTTC.

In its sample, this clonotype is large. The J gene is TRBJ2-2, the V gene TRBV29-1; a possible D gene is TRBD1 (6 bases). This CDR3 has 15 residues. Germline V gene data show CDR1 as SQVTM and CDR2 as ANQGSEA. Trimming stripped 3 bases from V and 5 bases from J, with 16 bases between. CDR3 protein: CSVEVARGETGELFF. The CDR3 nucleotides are TGCAGCGTTGAGGTCGCCAGGGGAGAAACCGGGGAGCTGTTTTTT.

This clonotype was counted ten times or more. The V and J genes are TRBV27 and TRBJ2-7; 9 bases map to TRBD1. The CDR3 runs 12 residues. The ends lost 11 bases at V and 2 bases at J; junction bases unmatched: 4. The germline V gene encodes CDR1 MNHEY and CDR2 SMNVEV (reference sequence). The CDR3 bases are TGTGCCTCCGGGACAGGGCCCTACGAGCAGTACTTC. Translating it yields CASGTGPYEQYF.

The CDR3 sequence: CASSDSGGARTQYF. DNA of the CDR3: TGTGCCAGCAGTGACAGCGGGGGGGCAAGGACGCAGTATTTT. The chain joins TRBV6-4 to TRBJ2-3; 10 nucleotides align to TRBD2. The V segment lost 2 bases and the J segment 9 bases; nucleotides outside the gene matches: 5. The germline gives CDR1 MRHNA, CDR2 SNTAGT. This CDR3 comprises 14 residues.

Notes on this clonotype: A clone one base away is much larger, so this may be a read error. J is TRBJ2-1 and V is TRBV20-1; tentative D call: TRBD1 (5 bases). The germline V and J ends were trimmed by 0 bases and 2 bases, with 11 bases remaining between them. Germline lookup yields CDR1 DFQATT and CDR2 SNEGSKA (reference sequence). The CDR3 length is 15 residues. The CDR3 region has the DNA TGCAGTGCTAGAGATCAACAGGCACCCTACAATGAGCAGTTCTTC. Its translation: CSARDQQAPYNEQFF.

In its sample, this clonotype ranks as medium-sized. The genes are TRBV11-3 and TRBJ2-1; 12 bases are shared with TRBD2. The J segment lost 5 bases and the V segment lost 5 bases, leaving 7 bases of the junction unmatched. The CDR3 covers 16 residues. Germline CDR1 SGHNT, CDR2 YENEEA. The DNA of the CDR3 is TGTGCCAGCAGCATAAGACTAGCGGGGGAACACAATGAGCAGTTCTTC. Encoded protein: CASSIRLAGEHNEQFF.

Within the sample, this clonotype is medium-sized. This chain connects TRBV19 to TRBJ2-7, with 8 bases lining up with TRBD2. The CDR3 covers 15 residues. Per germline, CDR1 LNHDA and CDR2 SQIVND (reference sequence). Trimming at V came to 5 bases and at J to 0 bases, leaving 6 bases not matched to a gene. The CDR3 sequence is CASSPYSGVSYEQYF. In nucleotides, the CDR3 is TGTGCCAGTAGTCCGTATAGCGGGGTCTCCTACGAGCAGTACTTC. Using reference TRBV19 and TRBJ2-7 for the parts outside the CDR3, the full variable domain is DGGITQSPKYLFRKEGQNVTLSCEQNLNHDAMYWYRQDPGQGLRLIYYSQIVNDFQKGDIAEGYSVSREKKESFPLTVTSAQKNPTAFYLCASSPYSGVSYEQYFGPGTRLTVT.

Here the CDR3 reads CASSLYPRGRGTQYF. In nucleotides, the CDR3 is TGTGCCAGCAGCCTTTACCCCAGGGGTCGAGGGACCCAGTACTTC. The V and J genes are TRBV7-2 and TRBJ2-5, with D perhaps TRBD1 (6 bases). V was pared by 5 bases and J by 7 bases, with 20 bases between. Per the germline V gene, CDR1 is SGHTA and CDR2 is FQGNSA. This CDR3 has 15 residues.

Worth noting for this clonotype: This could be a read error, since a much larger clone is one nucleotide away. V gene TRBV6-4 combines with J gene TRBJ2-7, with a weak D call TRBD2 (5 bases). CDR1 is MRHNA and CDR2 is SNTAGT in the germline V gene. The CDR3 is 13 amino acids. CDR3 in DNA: TGTACCAGCAGCGGTTCATTCGGGTACGAGCAGTACTTC. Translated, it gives CTSSGSFGYEQYF.

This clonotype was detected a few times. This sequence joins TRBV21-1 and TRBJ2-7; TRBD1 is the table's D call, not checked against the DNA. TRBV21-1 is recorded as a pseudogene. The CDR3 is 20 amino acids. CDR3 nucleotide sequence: TGTGCCAGCAGCAAAGCGATCAAGATAAGGGGGGGGGCAGGGTGGTACGAGCAGTACTTC. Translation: CASSKAIKIRGGAGWYEQYF.

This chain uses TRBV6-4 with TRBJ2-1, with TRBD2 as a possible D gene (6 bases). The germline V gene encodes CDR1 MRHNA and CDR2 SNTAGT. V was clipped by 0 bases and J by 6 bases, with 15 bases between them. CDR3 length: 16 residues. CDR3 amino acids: CASSDSGGRGSNEQFF. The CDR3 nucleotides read TGTGCCAGCAGTGACTCGGGGGGTCGGGGCTCCAATGAGCAGTTCTTC.

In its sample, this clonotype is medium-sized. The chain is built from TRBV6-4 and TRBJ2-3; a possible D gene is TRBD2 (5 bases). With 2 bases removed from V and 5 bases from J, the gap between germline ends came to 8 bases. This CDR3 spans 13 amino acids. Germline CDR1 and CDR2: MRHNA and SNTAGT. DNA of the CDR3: TGTGCCAGCAGTGACAAGGGAGAAGATACGCAGTATTTT. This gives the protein CASSDKGEDTQYF.

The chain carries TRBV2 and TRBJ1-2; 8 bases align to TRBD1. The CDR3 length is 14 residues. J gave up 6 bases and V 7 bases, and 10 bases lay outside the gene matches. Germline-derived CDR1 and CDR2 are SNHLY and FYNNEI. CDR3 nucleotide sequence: TGTGCCAGCACAGAGCAGGGGGCTCACAATGGCTACACCTTC. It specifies CASTEQGAHNGYTF. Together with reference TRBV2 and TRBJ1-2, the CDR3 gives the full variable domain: EPEVTQTPSHQVTQMGQEVILRCVPISNHLYFYWYRQILGQKVEFLVSFYNNEISEKSEIFDDQFSVERPDGSNFTLKIRSTKLEDSAMYFCASTEQGAHNGYTFGSGTRLTVV.